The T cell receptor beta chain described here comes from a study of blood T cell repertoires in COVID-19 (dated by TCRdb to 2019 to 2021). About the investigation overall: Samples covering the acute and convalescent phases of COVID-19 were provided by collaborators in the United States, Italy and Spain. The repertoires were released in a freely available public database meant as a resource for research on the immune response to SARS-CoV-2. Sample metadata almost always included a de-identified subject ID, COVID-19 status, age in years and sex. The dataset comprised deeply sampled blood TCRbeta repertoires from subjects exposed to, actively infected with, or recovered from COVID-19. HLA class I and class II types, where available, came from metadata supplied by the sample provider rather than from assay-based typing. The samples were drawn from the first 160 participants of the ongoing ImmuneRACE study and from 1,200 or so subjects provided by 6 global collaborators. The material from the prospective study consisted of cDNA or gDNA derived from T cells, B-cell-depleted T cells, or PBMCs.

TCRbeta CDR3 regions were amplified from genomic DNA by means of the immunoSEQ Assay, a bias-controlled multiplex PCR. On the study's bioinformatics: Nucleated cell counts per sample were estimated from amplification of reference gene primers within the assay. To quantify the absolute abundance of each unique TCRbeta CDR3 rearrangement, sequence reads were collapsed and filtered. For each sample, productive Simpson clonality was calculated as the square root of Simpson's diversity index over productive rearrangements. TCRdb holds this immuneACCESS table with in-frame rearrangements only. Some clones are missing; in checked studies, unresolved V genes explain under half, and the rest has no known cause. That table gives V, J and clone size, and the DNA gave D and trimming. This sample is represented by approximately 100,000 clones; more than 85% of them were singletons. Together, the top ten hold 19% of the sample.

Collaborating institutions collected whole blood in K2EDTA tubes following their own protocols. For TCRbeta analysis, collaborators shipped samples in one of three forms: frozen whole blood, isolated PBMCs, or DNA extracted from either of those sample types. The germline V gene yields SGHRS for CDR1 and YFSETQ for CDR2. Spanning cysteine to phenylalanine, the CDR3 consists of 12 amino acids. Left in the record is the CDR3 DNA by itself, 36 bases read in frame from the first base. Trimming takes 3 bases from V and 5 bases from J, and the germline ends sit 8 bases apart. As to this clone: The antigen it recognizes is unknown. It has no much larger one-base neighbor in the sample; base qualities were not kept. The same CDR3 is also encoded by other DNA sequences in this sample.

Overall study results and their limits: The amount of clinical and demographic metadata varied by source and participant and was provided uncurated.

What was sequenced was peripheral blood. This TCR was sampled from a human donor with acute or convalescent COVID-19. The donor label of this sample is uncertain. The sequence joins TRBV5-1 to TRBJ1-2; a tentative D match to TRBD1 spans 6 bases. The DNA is TGCGCCAGCAGCTCGCAGGGGTATGGCTACACCTTC. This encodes CASSSQGYGYTF.